This T cell receptor beta chain emerged from a study of T cells in Graves' hyperthyroidism and ophthalmopathy. Authors of the study amplified TCR beta CDR3 regions from RNA transcripts. HTBI primers were used for first-round RT-PCR of the TCR CDR3. Each CDR3 protein is one row after TCRdb ran MiXCR on the multiplex PCR reads. This sample has under 800,000 distinct CDR3 sequences, with 14% found just once. Overall study results and limits: Most thyroid clonotypes with frequency above 0.001 were detected in blood.

Germline values: CDR1 SGHTA, CDR2 FQGNSA. The CDR3 is 13 residues long. Trimming left V 1 base short and J 5 bases short, with 9 bases between. The sample holds a few counts of this clonotype. Its specificity is unknown. Hyperthyroidism patients were newly diagnosed, had disease duration under 2 months, and were aged 18 to 65 years. Cells are PBMCs isolated from 10 ml of fresh blood. Sequenced material: blood. The receptor was isolated from a woman aged 18-29 years with Graves' hyperthyroidism. J is TRBJ2-7 and V is TRBV7-2; D remains unclear. The CDR3 here is CASSLDGGDEQYF. CDR3 DNA: TGTGCCAGCAGCTTAGATGGCGGTGACGAGCAGTACTTC.